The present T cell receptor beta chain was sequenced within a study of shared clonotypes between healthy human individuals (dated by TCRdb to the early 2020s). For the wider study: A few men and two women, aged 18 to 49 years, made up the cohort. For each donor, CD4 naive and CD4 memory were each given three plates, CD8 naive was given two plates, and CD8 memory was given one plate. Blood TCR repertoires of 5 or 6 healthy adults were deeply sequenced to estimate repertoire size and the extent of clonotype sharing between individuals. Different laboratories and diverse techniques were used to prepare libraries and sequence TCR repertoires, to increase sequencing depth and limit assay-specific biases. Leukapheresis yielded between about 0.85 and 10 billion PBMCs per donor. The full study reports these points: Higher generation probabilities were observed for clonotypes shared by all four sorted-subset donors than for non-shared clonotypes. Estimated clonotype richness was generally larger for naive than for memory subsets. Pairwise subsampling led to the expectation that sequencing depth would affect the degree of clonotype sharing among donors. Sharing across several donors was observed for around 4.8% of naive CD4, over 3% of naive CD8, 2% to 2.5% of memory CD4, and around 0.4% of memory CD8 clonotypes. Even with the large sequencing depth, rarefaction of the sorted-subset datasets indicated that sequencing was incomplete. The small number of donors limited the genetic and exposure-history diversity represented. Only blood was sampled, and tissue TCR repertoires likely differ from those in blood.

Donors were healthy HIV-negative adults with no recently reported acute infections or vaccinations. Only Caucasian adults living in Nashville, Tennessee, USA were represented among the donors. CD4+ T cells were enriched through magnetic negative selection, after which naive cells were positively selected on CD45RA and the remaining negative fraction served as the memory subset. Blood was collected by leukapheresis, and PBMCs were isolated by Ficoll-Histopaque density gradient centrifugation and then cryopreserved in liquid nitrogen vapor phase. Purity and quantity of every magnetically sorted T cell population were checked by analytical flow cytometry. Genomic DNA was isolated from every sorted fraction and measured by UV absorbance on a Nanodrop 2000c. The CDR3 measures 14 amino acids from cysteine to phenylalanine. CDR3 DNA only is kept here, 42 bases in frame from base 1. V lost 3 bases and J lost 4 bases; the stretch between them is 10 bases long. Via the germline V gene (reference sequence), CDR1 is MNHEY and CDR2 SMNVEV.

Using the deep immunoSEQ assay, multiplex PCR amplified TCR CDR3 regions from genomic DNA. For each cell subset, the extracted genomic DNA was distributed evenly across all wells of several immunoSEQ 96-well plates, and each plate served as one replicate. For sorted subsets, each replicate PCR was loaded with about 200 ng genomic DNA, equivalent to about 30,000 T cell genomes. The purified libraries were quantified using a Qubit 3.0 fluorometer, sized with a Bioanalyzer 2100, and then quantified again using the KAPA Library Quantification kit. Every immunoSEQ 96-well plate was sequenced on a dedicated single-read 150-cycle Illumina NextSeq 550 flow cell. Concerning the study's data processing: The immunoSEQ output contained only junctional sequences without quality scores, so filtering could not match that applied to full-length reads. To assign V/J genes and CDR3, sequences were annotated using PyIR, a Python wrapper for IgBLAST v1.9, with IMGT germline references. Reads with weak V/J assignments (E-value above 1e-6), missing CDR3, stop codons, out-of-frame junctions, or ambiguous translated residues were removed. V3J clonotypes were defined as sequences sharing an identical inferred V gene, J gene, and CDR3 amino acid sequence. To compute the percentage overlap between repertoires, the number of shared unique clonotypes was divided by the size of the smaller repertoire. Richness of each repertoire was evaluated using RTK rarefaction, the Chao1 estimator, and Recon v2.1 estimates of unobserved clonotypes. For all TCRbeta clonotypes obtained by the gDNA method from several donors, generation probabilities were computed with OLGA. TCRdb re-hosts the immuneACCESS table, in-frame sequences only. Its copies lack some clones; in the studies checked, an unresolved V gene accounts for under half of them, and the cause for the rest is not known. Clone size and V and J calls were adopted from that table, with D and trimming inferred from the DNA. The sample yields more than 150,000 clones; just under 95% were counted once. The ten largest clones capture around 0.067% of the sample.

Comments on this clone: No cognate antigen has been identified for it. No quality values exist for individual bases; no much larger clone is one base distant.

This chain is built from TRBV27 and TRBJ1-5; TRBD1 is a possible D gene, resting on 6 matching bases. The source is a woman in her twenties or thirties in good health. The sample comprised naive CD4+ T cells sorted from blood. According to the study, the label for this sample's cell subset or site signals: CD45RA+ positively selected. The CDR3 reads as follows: CASSFSRGNQPQHF. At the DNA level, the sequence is TGTGCCAGCAGTTTCAGCAGGGGTAATCAGCCCCAGCATTTT.